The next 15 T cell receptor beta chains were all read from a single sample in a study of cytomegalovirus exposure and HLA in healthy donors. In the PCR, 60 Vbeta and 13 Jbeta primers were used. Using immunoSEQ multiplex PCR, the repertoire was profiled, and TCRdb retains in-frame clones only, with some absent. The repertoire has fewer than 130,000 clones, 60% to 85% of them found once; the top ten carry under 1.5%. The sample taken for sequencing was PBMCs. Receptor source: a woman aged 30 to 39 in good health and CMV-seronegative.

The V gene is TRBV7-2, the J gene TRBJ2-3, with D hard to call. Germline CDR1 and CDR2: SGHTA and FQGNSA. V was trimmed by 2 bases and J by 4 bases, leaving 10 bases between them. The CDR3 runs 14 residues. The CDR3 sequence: CASSLRPGADTQYF. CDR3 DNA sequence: TGTGCCAGCAGCTTACGACCCGGAGCAGATACGCAGTATTTT. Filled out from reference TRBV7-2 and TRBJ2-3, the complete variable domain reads GAGVSQSPSNKVTEKGKDVELRCDPISGHTALYWYRQSLGQGLEFLIYFQGNSAPDKSGLPSDRFSAERTGGSVSTLTIQRTQQEDSAVYLCASSLRPGADTQYFGPGTRLTVL.

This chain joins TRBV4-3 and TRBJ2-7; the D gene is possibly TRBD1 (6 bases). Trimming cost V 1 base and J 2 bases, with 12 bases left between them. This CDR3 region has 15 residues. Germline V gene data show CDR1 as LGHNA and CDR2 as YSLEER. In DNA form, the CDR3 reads TGCGCCAGCAGCCAAGTCACCCAGGGGCCCTACGAGCAGTACTTC. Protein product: CASSQVTQGPYEQYF.

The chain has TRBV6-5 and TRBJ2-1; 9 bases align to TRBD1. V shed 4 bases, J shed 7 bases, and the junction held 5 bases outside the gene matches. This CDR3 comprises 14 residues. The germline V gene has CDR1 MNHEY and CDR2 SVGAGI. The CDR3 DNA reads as TGTGCCAGCAGTTGGGGGACAGGGAGGAATGAGCAGTTCTTC. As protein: CASSWGTGRNEQFF.

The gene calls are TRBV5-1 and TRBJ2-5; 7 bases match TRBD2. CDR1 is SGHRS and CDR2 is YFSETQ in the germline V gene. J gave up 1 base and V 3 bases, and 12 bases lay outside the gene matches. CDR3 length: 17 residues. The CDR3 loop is CASSSGPMRGFQETQYF. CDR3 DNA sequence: TGCGCCAGCAGCTCGGGTCCTATGCGGGGGTTCCAAGAGACCCAGTACTTC.

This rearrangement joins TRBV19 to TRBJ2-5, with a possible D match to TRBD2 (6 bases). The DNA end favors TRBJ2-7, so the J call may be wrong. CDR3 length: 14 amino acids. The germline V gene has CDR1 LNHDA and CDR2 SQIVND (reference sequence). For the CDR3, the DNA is TGTGCCAGTAAGGGTTCCGGGAGCTCCTACGAGCAGTACTTC. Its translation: CASKGSGSSYEQYF.

The CDR3 spells CATSREQGWSGELFF. CDR3 nucleotides: TGTGCCACCAGCAGAGAACAGGGGTGGTCCGGGGAGCTGTTTTTT. This chain uses TRBV15 with TRBJ2-2; TRBD1 matches at 7 bases. With V trimmed by 0 bases and J by 6 bases, 4 bases remained unmatched. Germline-derived CDR1 and CDR2 are LNHNV and YYDKDF (reference sequence). This CDR3 has 15 residues.

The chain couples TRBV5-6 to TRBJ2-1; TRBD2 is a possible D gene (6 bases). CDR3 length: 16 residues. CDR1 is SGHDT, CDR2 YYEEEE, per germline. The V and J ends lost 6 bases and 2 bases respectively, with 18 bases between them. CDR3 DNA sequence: TGTGCCAGCAATCTCCGGGGCGCGGGAACCTACAATGAGCAGTTCTTC. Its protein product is CASNLRGAGTYNEQFF.

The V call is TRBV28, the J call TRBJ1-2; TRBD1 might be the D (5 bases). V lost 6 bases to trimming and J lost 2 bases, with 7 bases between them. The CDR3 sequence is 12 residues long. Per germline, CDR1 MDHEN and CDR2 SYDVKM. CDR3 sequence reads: CASSYRNYGYTF. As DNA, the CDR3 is TGTGCCAGCAGCTACAGGAACTATGGCTACACCTTC.

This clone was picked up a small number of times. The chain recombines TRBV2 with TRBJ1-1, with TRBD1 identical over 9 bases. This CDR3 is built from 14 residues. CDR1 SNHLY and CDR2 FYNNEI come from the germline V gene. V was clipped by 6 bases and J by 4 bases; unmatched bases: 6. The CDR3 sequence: CASRSGQGSTEAFF. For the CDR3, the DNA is TGTGCCAGCAGGAGCGGACAGGGGAGCACTGAAGCTTTCTTT.

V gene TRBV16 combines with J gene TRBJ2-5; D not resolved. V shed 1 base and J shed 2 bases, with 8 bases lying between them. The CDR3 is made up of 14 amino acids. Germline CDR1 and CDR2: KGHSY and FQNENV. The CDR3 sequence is CASSQFGQQETQYF. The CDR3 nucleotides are TGTGCCAGCAGCCAATTTGGTCAGCAAGAGACCCAGTACTTC.

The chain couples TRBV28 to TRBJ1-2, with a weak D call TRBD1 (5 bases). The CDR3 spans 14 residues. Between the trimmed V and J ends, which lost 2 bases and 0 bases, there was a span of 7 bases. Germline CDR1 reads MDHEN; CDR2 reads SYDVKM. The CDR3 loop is CASSLDRTNYGYTF. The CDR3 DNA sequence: TGTGCCAGCAGTTTAGACAGAACTAACTATGGCTACACCTTC.

The CDR3 bases are TGTGCCAGCAGCCGGAGAGAGGGGAACACTGAAGCTTTCTTT. Its translation: CASSRREGNTEAFF. The V and J genes are TRBV6-5 and TRBJ1-1; D unclear. Per germline, CDR1 MNHEY and CDR2 SVGAGI. The ends were cut back, 6 bases at V and 1 base at J, with 12 bases in the middle. The CDR3 extends over 14 amino acids.

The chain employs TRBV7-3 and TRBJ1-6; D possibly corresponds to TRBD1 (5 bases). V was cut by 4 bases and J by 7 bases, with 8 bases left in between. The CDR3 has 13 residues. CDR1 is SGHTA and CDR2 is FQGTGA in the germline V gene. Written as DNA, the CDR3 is TGTGCCAGCAGCTACGGGGGGAATTCACCCCTCCACTTT. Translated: CASSYGGNSPLHF. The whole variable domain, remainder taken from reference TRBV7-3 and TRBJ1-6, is GAGVSQTPSNKVTEKGKYVELRCDPISGHTALYWYRQSLGQGPEFLIYFQGTGAADDSGLPNDRFFAVRPEGSVSTLKIQRTERGDSAVYLCASSYGGNSPLHFGNGTRLTVT.

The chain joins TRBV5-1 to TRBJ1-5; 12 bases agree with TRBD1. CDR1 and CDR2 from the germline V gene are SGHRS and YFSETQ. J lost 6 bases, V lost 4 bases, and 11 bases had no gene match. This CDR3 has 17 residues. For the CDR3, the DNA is TGCGCCAGCAGCCCGGGGGACAGGGGGCGCGTCAGTCAGCCCCAGCATTTT. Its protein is CASSPGDRGRVSQPQHF.

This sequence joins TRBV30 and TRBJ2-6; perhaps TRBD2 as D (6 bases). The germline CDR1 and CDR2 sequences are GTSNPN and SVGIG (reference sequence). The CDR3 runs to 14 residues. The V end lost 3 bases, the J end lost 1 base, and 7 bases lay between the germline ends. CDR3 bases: TGTGCCTGGAGCGGAGGGTCTGGGGCCAACGTCCTGACTTTC. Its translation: CAWSGGSGANVLTF. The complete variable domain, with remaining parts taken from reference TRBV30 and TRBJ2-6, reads SQTIHQWPATLVQPVGSPLSLECTVEGTSNPNLYWYRQAAGRGLQLLFYSVGIGQISSEVPQNLSASRPQDRQFILSSKKLLLSDSGFYLCAWSGGSGANVLTFGAGSRLTVL.